These T cell receptor beta chains were read from a single sample in a study of blood T cell repertoires in COVID-19. Here immunoSEQ multiplex PCR was the method, and the copy in TCRdb shows in-frame clones only, minus some. The sample holds 45,000 to 60,000 clones, almost 85% seen once. Sample: peripheral blood. Every receptor here comes from a woman older than 75 with acute or convalescent COVID-19. Each CDR3 is given with its conserved first and last residue. Fields, in order: J gene, D gene, clone size, V gene, CDR3 protein, CDR3 DNA. The D gene is left open where the match is weak. Expanded clones are given a class, and other clones once, few, many or no size at all.

>TRBJ2-7|TRBD2|NA|TRBV11-2
CASSLGAGGHSYEQYF
TGTGCCAGCAGCTTAGGAGCGGGAGGCCACTCCTACGAGCAGTACTTC
>TRBJ2-7|NA|NA|TRBV7-2
CASSQTAFYEQYF
TGTGCCAGCAGCCAAACAGCCTTCTACGAGCAGTACTTC
>TRBJ2-7|TRBD2|NA|TRBV6-5
CASSSGTYEQYF
TGTGCCAGCAGTAGCGGGACCTACGAGCAGTACTTC
>TRBJ2-1|TRBD2|NA|TRBV7-6
CASSLDLAGGYNEQFF
TGTGCCAGCAGCTTAGACCTAGCGGGAGGGTACAATGAGCAGTTCTTC
>TRBJ1-4|TRBD1|NA|TRBV2
CASSSRGTGEPIFF
TGTGCCAGCAGTTCTCGGGGGACAGGGGAACCAATTTTTTTT
>TRBJ2-1|TRBD2|NA|TRBV2
CASRVGQREINEQFF
TGTGCCAGCAGGGTCGGACAGCGGGAGATCAATGAGCAGTTCTTC
>TRBJ1-3|NA|NA|TRBV19
CASGLSSGNTIYF
TGTGCCTCAGGCCTGAGCTCTGGAAACACCATATATTTT
>TRBJ2-1|NA|NA|TRBV12-3/TRBV12-4
CASSFTGKGEQFF
TGTGCCAGCAGTTTTACAGGGAAGGGTGAGCAGTTCTTC
>TRBJ2-5|NA|NA|TRBV5-1
CASSWGGQRRGETQYF
TGCGCCAGCAGCTGGGGTGGACAACGCAGGGGAGAGACCCAGTACTTC
>TRBJ2-3|TRBD1|NA|TRBV6-4
CASSAEGQGGTDTQYF
TGTGCCAGCAGTGCCGAGGGACAGGGCGGCACAGATACGCAGTATTTT
>TRBJ2-3|NA|NA|TRBV9
CASSVGGSTDTQYF
TGTGCCAGCAGCGTAGGTGGCAGCACAGATACGCAGTATTTT
>TRBJ2-2|NA|NA|TRBV6-5
CASSVLFTGELFF
TGTGCCAGCAGCGTATTGTTCACCGGGGAGCTGTTTTTT
>TRBJ1-5|TRBD1|NA|TRBV6-1
CASSVTGALSNQPQHF
TGTGCCAGCAGTGTGACAGGGGCCTTAAGCAATCAGCCCCAGCATTTT
>TRBJ2-3|NA|few|TRBV27
CASSLSRYLTDTQYF
TGTGCCAGCAGTTTATCCAGGTACTTAACAGATACGCAGTATTTT
>TRBJ1-2|NA|NA|TRBV4-2
CASSQVTGPSGYTF
TGTGCCAGCAGCCAAGTGACGGGTCCAAGCGGCTACACCTTC
>TRBJ1-3|TRBD1|NA|TRBV3-1/TRBV3-2
CASSSRGLSGNTIYF
TGTGCCAGCAGCAGCAGGGGGCTGTCGGGAAACACCATATATTTT